A selection of T cell receptor beta chains follows, all from one sample in a study of OX40 agonist ivuxolimab in advanced cancers. Measured with immunoSEQ multiplex PCR; TCRdb has only the in-frame clones, and not every one. The sample consists of some 66,000 clones, roughly four fifths of them appearing once. The sample consisted of CD4+ or CD8+ T cells sorted from blood, taken in a trial of the OX40 agonist ivuxolimab. Receptors originate from an adult with an advanced solid tumor such as melanoma, head and neck, liver or kidney cancer. Both conserved end residues are part of each CDR3. D genes are given only for firm matches. Clone size is stated in some rows and not others, as once, few, many or a class when expanded.

>TRBD1|TRBJ1-2|TRBV19|-
TGTGCCAGTAGTATGCGACAGGGCAACTCTAACTATGGCTACACCTTC
CASSMRQGNSNYGYTF
>-|TRBJ1-2|TRBV5-4|few
TGTGCCAGCAGTCTTACAGGTTTGGGCTACACCTTC
CASSLTGLGYTF
>-|TRBJ1-4|TRBV2|few
TGTGCCAGCAGTGAGACAGGCGTAAAACTGTTTTTT
CASSETGVKLFF
>TRBD2|TRBJ2-5|TRBV11-1|-
TGTGCCAGCAGCTCACGACTAGCGGGAGGGGAGACCCAGTACTTC
CASSSRLAGGETQYF
>TRBD1|TRBJ1-4|TRBV7-2|-
TGTGCCAGCAGGGCAACAGGGGGCGGAAGTGAAAAACTGTTTTTT
CASRATGGGSEKLFF
>-|TRBJ1-1|TRBV29-1|-
TGCAGCGTTGAAGGTCACGCAGGAAGAAACACTGAAGCTTTCTTT
CSVEGHAGRNTEAFF
>TRBD1|TRBJ2-3|TRBV7-7|once
TGTGCCAGCAGCCCCGGACAGGTGTCAGATACGCAGTATTTT
CASSPGQVSDTQYF
>-|TRBJ1-5|TRBV2|-
TGTGCCAGCAGTGAATGGGGTGGTAGCAATCAGCCCCAGCATTTT
CASSEWGGSNQPQHF
>-|TRBJ1-2|TRBV28|-
TGTGCGCTAGCGACCGGGGGGAGAGCCTATGGCTACACCTTC
CALATGGRAYGYTF
>-|TRBJ1-1|TRBV5-1|-
TGCGCCAGCAGCTTGGATGGCAGATGGAACACTGAAGCTTTCTTT
CASSLDGRWNTEAFF
>TRBD1|TRBJ2-7|TRBV7-2|-
TGTGCCAGCAGGTTATTGGGACAGGGGGGCGAGCAGTACTTC
CASRLLGQGGEQYF
>-|TRBJ2-3|TRBV11-1|-
TGTGCCAGCAGCGCCGCAGCCTTAGATACGCAGTATTTT
CASSAAALDTQYF
>-|TRBJ2-5|TRBV7-3|-
TGTGCCAGCAGCTTATTTGGGAGGCAAGAGACCCAGTACTTC
CASSLFGRQETQYF
>TRBD1|TRBJ2-7|TRBV28|-
TGTGCCAGCAGAGTAGGCGGGACAGGGGCCTACGAGCAGTACTTC
CASRVGGTGAYEQYF
>-|TRBJ1-2|TRBV19|-
TGTGCCAGTAGTAATCCTAACTATGGCTACACCTTC
CASSNPNYGYTF
>-|TRBJ2-1|TRBV11-2|-
TGTGCCAGCAGCTTAGTAGCCTCCGGGGGCGAGCAGTTCTTC
CASSLVASGGEQFF
>TRBD2|TRBJ2-5|TRBV19|-
TGTGCCAGTTCCTCTAGCGGGATCCAAGAGACCCAGTACTTC
CASSSSGIQETQYF
>TRBD2|TRBJ2-5|TRBV6-1|-
TGTGCCAGCAGTGAAGCGACTAGCGGGAGACGCTGGGAGACCCAGTACTTC
CASSEATSGRRWETQYF
>-|TRBJ2-3|TRBV28|-
TGTCGCTGCCGGGATACGCAGTATTTT
CRCRDTQYF
>-|TRBJ1-1|TRBV5-1|-
TGCGCCAGCAGCTTGGCCCCCCAGAACACTGAAGCTTTCTTT
CASSLAPQNTEAFF